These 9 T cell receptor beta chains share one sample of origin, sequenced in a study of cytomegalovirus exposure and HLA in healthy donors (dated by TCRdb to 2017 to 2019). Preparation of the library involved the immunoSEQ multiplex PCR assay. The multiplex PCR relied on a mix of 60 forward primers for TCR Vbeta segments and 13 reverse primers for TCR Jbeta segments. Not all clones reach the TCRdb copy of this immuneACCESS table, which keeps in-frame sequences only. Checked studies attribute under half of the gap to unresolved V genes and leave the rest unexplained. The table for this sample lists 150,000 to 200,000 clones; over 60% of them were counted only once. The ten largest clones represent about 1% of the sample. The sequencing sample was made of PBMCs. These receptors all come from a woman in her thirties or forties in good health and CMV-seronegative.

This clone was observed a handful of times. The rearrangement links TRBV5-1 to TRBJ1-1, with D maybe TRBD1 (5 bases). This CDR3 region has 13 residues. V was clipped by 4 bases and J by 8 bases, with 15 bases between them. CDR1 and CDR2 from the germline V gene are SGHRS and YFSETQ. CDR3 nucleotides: TGCGCCAGCAGCAGGGGATTCCTCGGGGAAGCTTTCTTT. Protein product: CASSRGFLGEAFF.

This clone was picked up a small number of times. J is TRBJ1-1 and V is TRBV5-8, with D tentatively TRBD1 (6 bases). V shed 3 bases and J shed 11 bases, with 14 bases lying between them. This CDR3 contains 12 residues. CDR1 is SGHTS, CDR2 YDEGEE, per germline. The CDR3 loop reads CASSYQDRWAFF. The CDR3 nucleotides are TGTGCCAGCAGCTACCAAGACAGGTGGGCTTTCTTT.

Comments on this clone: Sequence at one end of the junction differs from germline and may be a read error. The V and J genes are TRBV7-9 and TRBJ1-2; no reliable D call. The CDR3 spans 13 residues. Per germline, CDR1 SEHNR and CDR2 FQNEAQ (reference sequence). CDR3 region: CSSSSEDAGGYTF. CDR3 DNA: TGTTCCAGCAGCTCCGAGGATGCGGGTGGCTACACCTTC.

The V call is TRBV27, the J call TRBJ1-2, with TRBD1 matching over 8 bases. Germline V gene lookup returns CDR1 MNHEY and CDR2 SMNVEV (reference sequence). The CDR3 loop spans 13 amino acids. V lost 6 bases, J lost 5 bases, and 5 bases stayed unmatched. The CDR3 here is CASSRGQGYGYTF. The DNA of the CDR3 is TGTGCCAGCAGCCGTGGACAGGGTTATGGCTACACCTTC.

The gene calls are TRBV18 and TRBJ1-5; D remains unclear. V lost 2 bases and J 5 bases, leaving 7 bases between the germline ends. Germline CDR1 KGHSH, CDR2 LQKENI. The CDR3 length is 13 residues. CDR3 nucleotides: TGTGCCAGCTCACCAGCCCGGGATCAGCCCCAGCATTTT. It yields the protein CASSPARDQPQHF.

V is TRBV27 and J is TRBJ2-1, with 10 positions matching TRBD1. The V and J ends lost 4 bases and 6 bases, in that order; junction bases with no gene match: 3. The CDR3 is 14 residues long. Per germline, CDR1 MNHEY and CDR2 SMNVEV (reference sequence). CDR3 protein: CASSSTGGRNEQFF. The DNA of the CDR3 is TGTGCCAGCAGTTCGACAGGGGGCCGCAATGAGCAGTTCTTC.

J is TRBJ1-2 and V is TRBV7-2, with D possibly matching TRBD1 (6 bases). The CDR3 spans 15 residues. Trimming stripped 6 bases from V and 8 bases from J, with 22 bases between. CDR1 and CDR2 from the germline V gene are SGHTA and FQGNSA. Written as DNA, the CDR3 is TGTGCCAGCAGAGTCCCAGGGGCGGCACCTATGGGCTACACCTTC. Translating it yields CASRVPGAAPMGYTF.

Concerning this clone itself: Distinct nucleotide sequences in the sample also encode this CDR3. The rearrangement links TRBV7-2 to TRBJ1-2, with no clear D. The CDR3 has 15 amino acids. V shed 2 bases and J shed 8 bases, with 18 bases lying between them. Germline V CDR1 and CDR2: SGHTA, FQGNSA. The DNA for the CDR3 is TGTGCCAGCAGCTTAAGTGGCATTCGGGTCGACGGCTACACCTTC. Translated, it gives CASSLSGIRVDGYTF.

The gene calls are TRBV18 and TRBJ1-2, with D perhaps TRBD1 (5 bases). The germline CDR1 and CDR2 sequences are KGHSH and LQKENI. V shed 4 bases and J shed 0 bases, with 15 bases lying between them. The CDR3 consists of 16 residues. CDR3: CASSLLGGETNYGYTF. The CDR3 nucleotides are TGTGCCAGCTCACTCCTCGGGGGGGAGACTAACTATGGCTACACCTTC.